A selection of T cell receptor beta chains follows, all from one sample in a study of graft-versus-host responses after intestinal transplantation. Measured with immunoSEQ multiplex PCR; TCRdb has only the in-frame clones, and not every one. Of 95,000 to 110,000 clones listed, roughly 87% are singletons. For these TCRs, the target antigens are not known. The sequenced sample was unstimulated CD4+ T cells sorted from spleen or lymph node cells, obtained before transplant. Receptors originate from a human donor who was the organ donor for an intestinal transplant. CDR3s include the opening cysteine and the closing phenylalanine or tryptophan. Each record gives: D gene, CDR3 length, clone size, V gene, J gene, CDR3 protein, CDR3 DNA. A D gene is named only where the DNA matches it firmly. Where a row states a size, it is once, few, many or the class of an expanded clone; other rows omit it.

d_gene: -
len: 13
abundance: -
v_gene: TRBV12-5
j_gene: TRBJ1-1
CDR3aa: CASGTPPDPEAFF
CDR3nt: TGTGCTAGTGGTACGCCGCCAGATCCTGAAGCTTTCTTT

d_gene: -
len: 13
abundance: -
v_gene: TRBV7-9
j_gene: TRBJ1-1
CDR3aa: CASSLAGDTEAFF
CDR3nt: TGTGCCAGCAGCTTAGCGGGGGACACTGAAGCTTTCTTT

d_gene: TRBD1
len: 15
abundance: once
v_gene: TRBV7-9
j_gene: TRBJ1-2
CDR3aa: CASSFPGQGEYGYTF
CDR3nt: TGTGCCAGCAGCTTCCCGGGACAGGGAGAATATGGCTACACCTTC

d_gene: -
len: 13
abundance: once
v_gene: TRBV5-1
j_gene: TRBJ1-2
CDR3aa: CASSLVGERGYTF
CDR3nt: TGCGCCAGCAGCTTGGTAGGGGAGCGTGGCTACACCTTC

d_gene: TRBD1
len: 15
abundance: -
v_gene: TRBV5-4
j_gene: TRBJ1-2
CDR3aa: CASSWGDRLNYGYTF
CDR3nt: TGTGCCAGCAGCTGGGGGGACAGACTAAACTATGGCTACACCTTC

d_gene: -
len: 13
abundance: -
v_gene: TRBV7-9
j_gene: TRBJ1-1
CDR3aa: CASSLVSPTEAFF
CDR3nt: TGTGCCAGCAGCTTAGTTTCGCCCACTGAAGCTTTCTTT

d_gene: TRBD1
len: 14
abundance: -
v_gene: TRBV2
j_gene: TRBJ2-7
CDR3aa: CASSETGAWNEQYF
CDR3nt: TGTGCCAGCAGTGAAACAGGGGCATGGAACGAGCAGTACTTC

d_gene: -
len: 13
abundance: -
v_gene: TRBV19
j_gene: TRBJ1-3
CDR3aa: CASFQGTGNTIYF
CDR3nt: TGTGCCAGTTTCCAGGGGACGGGAAACACCATATATTTT

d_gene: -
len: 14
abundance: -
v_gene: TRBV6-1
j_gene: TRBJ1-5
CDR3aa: CASSEQGTGQPQHF
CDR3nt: TGTGCCAGCAGTGAACAGGGGACGGGGCAGCCCCAGCATTTT

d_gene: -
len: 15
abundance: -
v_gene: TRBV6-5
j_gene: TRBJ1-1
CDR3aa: CASRPSARGWTEAFF
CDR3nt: TGTGCCAGCAGACCATCGGCCAGGGGTTGGACTGAAGCTTTCTTT

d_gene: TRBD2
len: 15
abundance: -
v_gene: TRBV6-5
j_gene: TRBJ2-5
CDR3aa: CASRTPTSGKETQYF
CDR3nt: TGTGCCAGCAGAACCCCCACTAGCGGTAAAGAGACCCAGTACTTC

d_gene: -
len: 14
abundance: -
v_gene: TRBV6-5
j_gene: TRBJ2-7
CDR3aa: CASSYTGPPGEQYF
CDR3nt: TGTGCCAGCAGTTATACGGGACCCCCAGGCGAGCAGTACTTC

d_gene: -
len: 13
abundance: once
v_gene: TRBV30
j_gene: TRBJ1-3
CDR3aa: CAWGQLSGNTIYF
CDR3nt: TGTGCCTGGGGACAACTATCTGGAAACACCATATATTTT

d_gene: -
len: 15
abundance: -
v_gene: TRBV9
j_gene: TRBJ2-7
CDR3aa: CASSPGQRTSYEQYF
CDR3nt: TGTGCCAGCAGCCCAGGACAGCGAACCTCCTACGAGCAGTACTTC

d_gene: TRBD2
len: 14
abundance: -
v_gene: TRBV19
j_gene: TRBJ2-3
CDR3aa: CASSIGGGSDTQYF
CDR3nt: TGTGCCAGTAGTATTGGGGGGGGTTCAGATACGCAGTATTTT

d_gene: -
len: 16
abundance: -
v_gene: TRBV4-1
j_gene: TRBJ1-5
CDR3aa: CASSQGGPGSGQPQHF
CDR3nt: TGCGCCAGCAGCCAAGGGGGGCCTGGGAGCGGTCAGCCCCAGCATTTT

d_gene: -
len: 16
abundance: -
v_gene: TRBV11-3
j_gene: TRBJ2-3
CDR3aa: CASSPQGNSGTDTQYF
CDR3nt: TGTGCCAGCAGCCCTCAGGGAAACTCCGGCACAGATACGCAGTATTTT

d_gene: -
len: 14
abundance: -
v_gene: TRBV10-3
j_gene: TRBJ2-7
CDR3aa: CAIRRQGSSYEQYF
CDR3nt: TGTGCCATCAGAAGGCAGGGCTCGTCCTACGAGCAGTACTTC

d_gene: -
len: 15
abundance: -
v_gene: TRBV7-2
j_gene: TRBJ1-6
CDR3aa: CASSSGRGYNSPLHF
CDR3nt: TGTGCCAGCAGCTCCGGACGGGGCTATAATTCACCCCTCCACTTT

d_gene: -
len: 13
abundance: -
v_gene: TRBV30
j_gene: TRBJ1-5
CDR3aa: CAWSVGANQPQHF
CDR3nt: TGTGCCTGGAGTGTAGGGGCCAATCAGCCCCAGCATTTT

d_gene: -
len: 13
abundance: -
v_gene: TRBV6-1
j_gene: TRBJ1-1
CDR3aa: CASAWGWDTEAFF
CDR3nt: TGTGCCAGCGCCTGGGGTTGGGACACTGAAGCTTTCTTT

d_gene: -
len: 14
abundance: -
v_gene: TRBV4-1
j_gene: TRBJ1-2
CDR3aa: CASSQDPGRYGYTF
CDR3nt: TGCGCCAGCAGCCAAGATCCGGGGCGCTATGGCTACACCTTC

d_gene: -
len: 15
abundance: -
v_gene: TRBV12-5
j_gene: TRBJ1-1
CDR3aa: CASGLVGGLDTEAFF
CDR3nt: TGTGCTAGTGGTTTGGTAGGGGGGCTAGACACTGAAGCTTTCTTT

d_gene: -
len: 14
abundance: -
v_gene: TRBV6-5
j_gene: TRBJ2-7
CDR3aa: CATARDRDSYEQYF
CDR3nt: TGTGCCACCGCCAGGGACCGTGACTCCTACGAGCAGTACTTC

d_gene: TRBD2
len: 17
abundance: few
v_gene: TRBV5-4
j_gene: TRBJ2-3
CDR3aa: CASSLISAGGGTDTQYF
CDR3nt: TGTGCCAGCAGCTTGATCTCAGCGGGAGGGGGTACAGATACGCAGTATTTT

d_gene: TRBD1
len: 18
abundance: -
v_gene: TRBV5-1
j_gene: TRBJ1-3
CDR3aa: CASSLFWQGAFSGNTIYF
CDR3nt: TGCGCCAGCAGCTTATTCTGGCAGGGGGCCTTTTCTGGAAACACCATATATTTT

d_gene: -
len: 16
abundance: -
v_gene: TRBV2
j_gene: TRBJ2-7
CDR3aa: CASKSGSLGRVYEQYF
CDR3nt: TGTGCCAGCAAATCGGGAAGCCTAGGCAGGGTCTACGAGCAGTACTTC

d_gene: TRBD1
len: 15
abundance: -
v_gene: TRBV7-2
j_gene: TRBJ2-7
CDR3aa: CASSLAGTAQHEQYF
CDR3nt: TGTGCCAGCAGCTTAGCCGGGACAGCTCAGCACGAGCAGTACTTC

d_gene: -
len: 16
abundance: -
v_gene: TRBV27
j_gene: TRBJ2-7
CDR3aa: CASRRGLQGLTYEQYF
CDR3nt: TGTGCCAGCAGGCGGGGCCTTCAGGGATTAACCTACGAGCAGTACTTC

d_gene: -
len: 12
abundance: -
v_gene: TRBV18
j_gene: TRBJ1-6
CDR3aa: CASTRGDSPLHF
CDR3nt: TGTGCCAGCACGAGAGGGGATTCACCCCTCCACTTT